One and the same sample provided the 30 T cell receptor beta chains below, sequenced in a study of read filtering for tumor transcriptome and immune sequencing. The library was built from about 400 ng RNA with molecular barcoded adaptors for alpha/delta and beta/gamma chains. A single record per CDR3 protein comes from TCRdb applying MiXCR to the reads. Here the sample spans about 46,000 distinct CDR3 sequences, around 21% being singletons. Input material: a population of CD138-negative cells sorted from bone marrow. These receptor sequences come from a donor over 35 with multiple myeloma.

This clonotype has a count of ten or more. The J gene is TRBJ2-7, the V gene TRBV28, with 11 bases matching TRBD2. Germline-derived CDR1 and CDR2 are MDHEN and SYDVKM. CDR3 length equals 16 residues. Germline trimming cut 2 bases from V and 5 bases from J; bases unmatched to any gene: 8. The CDR3 region is CASSLTSGRRENEQYF. In DNA, the CDR3 is TGTGCCAGCAGTTTAACTAGCGGGAGAAGGGAAAACGAGCAGTACTTC.

To note about this clonotype: One end of the junction varies from germline; a read error may be responsible. The chain carries TRBV28 and TRBJ1-5, with D maybe TRBD1 (5 bases). This CDR3 has 16 amino acids. Germline assignment: CDR1 MDHEN and CDR2 SYDVKM. CDR3 amino acids: CASSFPETVHYQPQHF. The CDR3 nucleotides read TGCGCCAGCAGTTTTCCGGAGACAGTACACTATCAGCCCCAGCATTTT.

As for this clonotype: One end of the junction fails to match germline, which may point to a read error. The rearrangement joins TRBV3-1 to TRBJ1-4, with 9 nucleotides matching TRBD1. This CDR3 region has 15 residues. Per the germline V gene, CDR1 is LGHDT and CDR2 is YNNKEL (reference sequence). The CDR3 nucleotides are TGTGCCAGCAGCCCTCCGGGACAGGGTTATGAAGAACTGTTTTTT. Protein: CASSPPGQGYEELFF.

There are many counts of this clonotype. The V gene is TRBV10-3, the J gene TRBJ1-5; perhaps TRBD1 as D (6 bases). The V gene lost 2 bases and the J gene lost 4 bases, with 12 bases spanning the gap. Germline V gene data show CDR1 as ENHRY and CDR2 as SYGVKD. The CDR3 sequence is 15 residues long. CDR3 in DNA: TGTGCCATCAGTGAGAGCGACAGGCAAAATCAGCCCCAGCATTTT. Translating gives CAISESDRQNQPQHF.

Ten or more counts support this clonotype. This rearrangement joins TRBV2 to TRBJ2-5; weak D call: TRBD2 (7 bases). The V end lost 7 bases, the J end lost 3 bases, and 15 bases lay between the germline ends. Germline V lookup: CDR1 SNHLY, CDR2 FYNNEI. The CDR3 extends over 14 amino acids. The CDR3 loop reads CASNSGAGEETQYF. In DNA, the CDR3 is TGTGCCAGCAACTCAGGGGCGGGAGAAGAGACCCAGTACTTC.

This clonotype has at least ten counts. The chain combines TRBV6-5 with TRBJ2-3, with D perhaps given as TRBD1 or TRBD2 (5 bases each). The CDR3 is made up of 14 amino acids. Germline V gene lookup returns CDR1 MNHEY and CDR2 SVGAGI. Trimming took off 6 bases at V and 3 bases at J, with 13 bases between the two ends. The chain's CDR3 is CASSRTGGTDTQYF. CDR3 coding DNA: TGTGCCAGCAGCCGGACTGGGGGTACAGATACGCAGTATTTT.

This clonotype was observed at least ten times. The chain links TRBV6-5 to TRBJ2-2; D possibly corresponds to TRBD2 (6 bases). Deletions cut 5 bases from V and 0 bases from J, with 10 bases between. The CDR3 runs 15 residues. Per germline, CDR1 MNHEY and CDR2 SVGAGI. CDR3 coding DNA: TGTGCCAGCAGTAACCTAGCGCCGAACACCGGGGAGCTGTTTTTT. Amino acid sequence: CASSNLAPNTGELFF.

In regard to this clonotype: One base away lies a much larger clone, so this may be a sequencing read error. CDR3 region: CASSIDRETGGDTQPQHF. The CDR3 coding sequence is TGTGCCAGTAGTATAGATCGGGAGACAGGGGGCGACACTCAGCCCCAGCATTTT. V is TRBV19 and J is TRBJ1-5; 10 nucleotides align to TRBD1. The junction had 11 bases not matched to a gene; V was cut back by 0 bases and J by 6 bases. The CDR3 loop spans 18 amino acids. Germline V gene lookup returns CDR1 LNHDA and CDR2 SQIVND (reference sequence).

This clonotype was observed many times. This chain links TRBV28 with TRBJ2-5; D is perhaps TRBD1 or TRBD2 (5 bases each). Trimming shortened V by 6 bases and J by 0 bases, and 20 bases separated the two germline ends. Germline loops: CDR1 MDHEN, CDR2 SYDVKM. The CDR3 length is 17 residues. The CDR3 protein is CASSLDVGPGYQETQYF. CDR3 coding DNA: TGTGCCAGCAGCCTAGATGTGGGACCCGGGTACCAAGAGACCCAGTACTTC.

At least ten counts were recorded for this clonotype. The J gene is TRBJ2-2, the V gene TRBV12-3 or TRBV12-4; possibly TRBD1 for D (5 bases). V lost 4 bases and J lost 4, with 10 bases in between. This CDR3 has 14 residues. Written as DNA, the CDR3 is TGTGCCAGCAGTTGGGGCCCGAGCACCGGGGAGCTGTTTTTT. Translation: CASSWGPSTGELFF.

In its sample, this clonotype was seen many times. The rearrangement links TRBV27 to TRBJ2-7; TRBD1 matches 7 bases. This CDR3 comprises 13 residues. Germline V gene lookup returns CDR1 MNHEY and CDR2 SMNVEV (reference sequence). After removal of 5 bases from V and 4 bases from J, the junction contained 5 bases not matched to a gene. The CDR3 reads CASSSIQGYEQYF. CDR3 sequence (DNA): TGTGCCAGCAGTAGCATACAGGGGTACGAGCAGTACTTC.

The V and J genes are TRBV30 and TRBJ2-1, with 13 bases matching TRBD2. Per the germline V gene, CDR1 is GTSNPN and CDR2 is SVGIG (reference sequence). V shed 4 bases, J shed 7 bases, and the junction held 16 bases outside the gene matches. The CDR3 totals 18 residues. CDR3 residues: CAWKSGSPGLAGKNEQFF. In DNA, the CDR3 is TGTGCCTGGAAAAGCGGCTCCCCGGGACTAGCGGGAAAGAATGAGCAGTTCTTC.

This clonotype came up many times. V gene TRBV29-1 combines with J gene TRBJ2-5; D ambiguous. The CDR3 sequence is 13 residues long. Germline CDR1 and CDR2: SQVTM and ANQGSEA. V was shortened by 6 bases and J by 1 base, with 12 bases between the two germline ends. The CDR3 reads CSVLFDLQETQYF. CDR3 nucleotide sequence: TGCAGCGTCCTATTTGACCTCCAAGAGACCCAGTACTTC.

Ten or more counts support this clonotype. The rearrangement uses TRBV3-1 and TRBJ2-7, with 9 positions matching TRBD2. This CDR3 has 13 residues. CDR1 LGHDT and CDR2 YNNKEL come from the germline V gene (reference sequence). Trimming at V came to 4 bases and at J to 3 bases, leaving 1 base not matched to a gene. The CDR3 loop reads CASSPTSGYEQYF. The CDR3 DNA follows: TGTGCCAGCAGCCCGACTAGCGGCTACGAGCAGTACTTC.

The rearrangement links TRBV20-1 to TRBJ2-7; D unresolved. Germline loops: CDR1 DFQATT, CDR2 SNEGSKA (reference sequence). The CDR3 length is 14 residues. V lost 0 bases to trimming and J lost 6 bases, with 15 bases between them. DNA of the CDR3: TGCAGTGCTAGAGATACACAAGTCGAGCGCGAGCAGTACTTC. Translation: CSARDTQVEREQYF.

This clonotype appeared many times. J is TRBJ2-1 and V is TRBV20-1, with D possibly TRBD2 on 6 matching bases. CDR3 length: 13 amino acids. Trimming pared 3 bases from V and 4 bases from J, leaving 10 bases between. Germline CDR1 DFQATT, CDR2 SNEGSKA (reference sequence). CDR3 protein: CSASGGTYNEQFF. CDR3 DNA sequence: TGCAGTGCTAGCGGGGGAACTTACAATGAGCAGTTCTTC.

This clonotype was found many times. Germline and junction disagree at one end, which may indicate a read error. The chain uses TRBV5-1 and TRBJ2-3; D is tentatively TRBD1 or TRBD2 (5 bases each). Germline V gene data show CDR1 as SGHRS and CDR2 as YFSETQ. The CDR3 runs 15 residues. The CDR3: CASSLGTVSTDTQYF. CDR3 DNA: TGTGCCAGCAGTCTTGGGACCGTTAGCACAGATACGCAGTATTTT.

This clonotype has more than one count but fewer than ten. The rearrangement joins TRBV6-6 to TRBJ2-2; TRBD2 matches 13 bases. The CDR3 length is 15 residues. Germline CDR1 and CDR2: MNHNY and SVGAGI (reference sequence). With V trimmed by 4 bases and J by 7 bases, 3 bases remained unmatched. The CDR3 bases are TGTGCCAGCAGTTGGACTAGCGGGAGAGGCGGGGAGCTGTTTTTT. It encodes CASSWTSGRGGELFF.

J is TRBJ1-2 and V is TRBV20-1, with D tentatively TRBD1 (6 bases). The germline V and J ends were trimmed by 0 bases and 1 base, with 9 bases remaining between them. The CDR3 runs to 14 residues. Germline values: CDR1 DFQATT, CDR2 SNEGSKA (reference sequence). CDR3 DNA sequence: TGCAGTGCTAGAGATCGGACAGTTAACTATGGCTACACCTTC. Encoded protein: CSARDRTVNYGYTF.

This clonotype was seen ten or more times. The genes are TRBV20-1 and TRBJ1-5; weak D call: TRBD1 (5 bases). Looked up from germline, CDR1 is DFQATT and CDR2 is SNEGSKA (reference sequence). The CDR3 is 15 residues long. Trimming took off 0 bases at V and 1 base at J, with 10 bases between the two ends. The CDR3 DNA reads TGCAGTGCTAGAGACGTGGCAGGGAGCAATCAGCCCCAGCATTTT. Residues: CSARDVAGSNQPQHF.

With respect to this clonotype: A read error is the likely source, as a far larger clone sits one nucleotide away. The chain recombines TRBV29-1 with TRBJ2-1, with 9 nucleotides matching TRBD2. The CDR3 runs 13 residues. The V gene end was trimmed by 2 bases and the J gene end by 10 bases; junction bases not matched to a gene: 6. The V gene's germline CDR1 is SQVTM and CDR2 ANQGSEA. The CDR3 region has the DNA TGCAGCGTTGAACGCGCGGGAGGGGGCGAGCAGTTCTTC. This sequence encodes CSVERAGGGEQFF.

Remarks on this clonotype: Since a much larger clone is just one base distant, this may be a read error. The chain employs TRBV7-8 and TRBJ2-3; D is unresolved. CDR3 length: 16 residues. The germline V and J ends were trimmed by 4 bases and 4 bases, with 18 bases remaining between them. From germline, CDR1 is SGHVS and CDR2 FQNEAQ. In nucleotides, the CDR3 is TGTGCCAGCAGCTCATCGAGACGAGGATATTCAGATACGCAGTATTTT. Protein product: CASSSSRRGYSDTQYF.

Notes on this clonotype: This may stem from a read error, because a much larger clone lies one nucleotide away. This chain links TRBV29-1 with TRBJ2-1; a possible D gene is TRBD2 (5 bases). CDR1 is SQVTM and CDR2 is ANQGSEA in the germline V gene. V shed 4 bases and J shed 8 bases, with 15 bases lying between them. The CDR3 sequence is 13 residues long. CDR3 sequence: CSVVQRWADEQFF. CDR3 bases: TGCAGCGTTGTTCAGCGGTGGGCCGATGAGCAGTTCTTC.

This CDR3 is CSASGTDYGYTF. The DNA for the CDR3 is TGCAGTGCTTCCGGGACAGATTATGGCTACACCTTC. The V and J genes are TRBV20-1 and TRBJ1-2; 7 bases match TRBD1. V shed 5 bases and J 5 bases; nucleotides not matched to a gene: 5. Germline V lookup: CDR1 DFQATT, CDR2 SNEGSKA (reference sequence). CDR3 length: 12 amino acids.

Note on this clonotype: This sequence may be a read error, since a much larger clone differs from it by one base. The CDR3 carries no conserved terminal phenylalanine or tryptophan, so it likely arises from a read error. The V and J genes are TRBV2 and TRBJ1-2, with 9 bases fitting TRBD1. Unmatched junction bases numbered 6, after V lost 5 bases and J lost 5 bases. CDR3 length equals 14 residues. Germline-derived CDR1 and CDR2 are SNHLY and FYNNEI. The CDR3 protein is CASSLTGGAYGYTL. The CDR3 nucleotides are TGTGCCAGCAGTCTAACAGGGGGCGCATATGGCTACACCCTC.

Ten or more counts support this clonotype. The chain joins TRBV20-1 to TRBJ2-1, with unresolved D. The CDR3 consists of 14 residues. The V end was cut by 0 bases, the J end by 4 bases, with 10 bases between. Looked up from germline, CDR1 is DFQATT and CDR2 is SNEGSKA (reference sequence). The CDR3 nucleotides are TGCAGTGCTAGAGATAGAATCGGGTACAATGAGCAGTTCTTC. Its translation is CSARDRIGYNEQFF.

The CDR3 coding sequence is TGTGCCAGTAGGATATCGGGGGCCTCTGGAAAACTGTTTTTT. It translates to CASRISGASGKLFF. This chain connects TRBV19 to TRBJ1-4; D perhaps matches TRBD1 (6 bases). Germline assignment: CDR1 LNHDA and CDR2 SQIVND (reference sequence). CDR3 size: 14 residues. V dropped 6 bases and J dropped 10 bases, with 18 bases sitting between them.

With respect to this clonotype: A read error may explain this, as a much larger clone is one base away. This chain links TRBV6-5 with TRBJ1-4; TRBD1 might be the D (5 bases). V lost 10 bases and J lost 6, with 15 bases in between. This CDR3 comprises 13 residues. The germline gives CDR1 MNHEY, CDR2 SVGAGI. In DNA, the CDR3 is TGTGCCACCCCGGGACGGACTGATGAAAAACTGTTTTTT. It is translated as CATPGRTDEKLFF.

The chain links TRBV28 to TRBJ1-6, with a weak D call TRBD1 (5 bases). Trimming removed 4 bases at V and 6 bases at J, with 25 bases between. This CDR3 comprises 19 residues. The germline V gene has CDR1 MDHEN and CDR2 SYDVKM. The CDR3 here is CASSSPDSLLTMFNSPLHF. DNA of the CDR3: TGTGCCAGCAGTTCGCCCGACAGCCTACTTACCATGTTTAATTCACCCCTCCACTTT.

This clonotype occurred many times. The CDR3 coding sequence is TGCGCCAGCAGCCACCCACAGGGAAATCAGCCCCAGCATTTT. Amino acid sequence: CASSHPQGNQPQHF. The chain has TRBV4-1 and TRBJ1-5, with D maybe TRBD1 (6 bases). With 3 bases removed from V and 4 bases from J, the gap between germline ends came to 10 bases. The germline V gene has CDR1 MGHRA and CDR2 YSYEKL. The CDR3 is 14 amino acids.